Presented here are 23 T cell receptor beta chains from one specimen sequenced in a study of OX40 agonist ivuxolimab in advanced cancers. The table came from immunoSEQ multiplex PCR; TCRdb's copy has only in-frame clones and leaves some out. The repertoire holds about 54,000 clones, roughly 92% seen once, with over 10% in the top ten. The source was CD4+ or CD8+ T cells sorted from blood, collected in a trial of the OX40 agonist ivuxolimab. Receptors originate from an adult with an advanced solid tumor such as melanoma, head and neck, liver or kidney cancer.

V and J are TRBV7-2 and TRBJ1-2; no reliable D call. Germline V CDR1 and CDR2: SGHTA, FQGNSA. CDR3 length: 14 amino acids. The germline V and J ends were trimmed by 5 bases and 1 base, with 11 bases remaining between them. CDR3 protein: CASSRARGNYGYTF. The CDR3 region has the DNA TGTGCCAGCAGCCGAGCCCGGGGTAACTATGGCTACACCTTC. The whole variable domain, filled in from reference TRBV7-2 and TRBJ1-2, reads GAGVSQSPSNKVTEKGKDVELRCDPISGHTALYWYRQSLGQGLEFLIYFQGNSAPDKSGLPSDRFSAERTGGSVSTLTIQRTQQEDSAVYLCASSRARGNYGYTFGSGTRLTVV.

The rearrangement links TRBV6-6 to TRBJ2-7; 8 nucleotides line up with TRBD1. The V and J ends lost 6 bases and 2 bases, in that order; junction bases with no gene match: 9. The germline V gene has CDR1 MNHNY and CDR2 SVGAGI (reference sequence). The CDR3 length is 15 residues. This CDR3 reads CASSHAGTGPYEQYF. The CDR3 DNA follows: TGTGCCAGCAGCCACGCCGGGACAGGACCCTACGAGCAGTACTTC.

This chain connects TRBV7-9 to TRBJ2-1, with 8 bases fitting TRBD2. CDR3 length: 15 amino acids. Germline CDR1 and CDR2: SEHNR and FQNEAQ (reference sequence). After removal of 5 bases from V and 6 bases from J, the junction contained 9 bases not matched to a gene. CDR3 amino acids: CASSLMAGGPNEQFF. CDR3 in DNA: TGTGCCAGCAGCCTAATGGCGGGGGGCCCCAATGAGCAGTTCTTC.

The rearrangement uses TRBV18 and TRBJ1-3; D is unresolved. V gave up 0 bases and J gave up 4 bases, with 13 bases separating them. Germline V gene data show CDR1 as KGHSH and CDR2 as LQKENI. The CDR3 is 16 amino acids. Here the CDR3 DNA reads TGTGCCAGCTCACCACCCTCCTCCCCCAAGGGAAACACCATATATTTT. Its translation: CASSPPSSPKGNTIYF. The whole variable domain, remainder taken from reference TRBV18 and TRBJ1-3, is NAGVMQNPRHLVRRRGQEARLRCSPMKGHSHVYWYRQLPEEGLKFMVYLQKENIIDESGMPKERFSAEFPKEGPSILRIQQVVRGDSAAYFCASSPPSSPKGNTIYFGEGSWLTVV.

The chain is built from TRBV19 and TRBJ1-5, with D perhaps matching TRBD1 (5 bases). Per germline, CDR1 LNHDA and CDR2 SQIVND (reference sequence). The CDR3 loop spans 17 amino acids. The V gene lost 6 bases and the J gene lost 0 bases, with 18 bases spanning the gap. In nucleotides, the CDR3 is TGTGCCAGTAGGGAGGGGTATCACAGATATAGCAATCAGCCCCAGCATTTT. This sequence encodes CASREGYHRYSNQPQHF.

This chain connects TRBV5-5 to TRBJ2-5; D possibly corresponds to TRBD1 (5 bases). Judging by the DNA end, TRBJ2-7 fits better; the J call may be wrong. The CDR3 length is 15 residues. Germline loops: CDR1 SGHKS, CDR2 YYEKEE (reference sequence). The CDR3 region has the DNA TGTGCCAGCAGCTTGTTGGCAGGGCTATACTACGAGCAGTACTTC. This gives the protein CASSLLAGLYYEQYF.

This clone appeared a few times. The same CDR3 can be traced to other DNA sequences in this sample. This chain connects TRBV7-9 to TRBJ2-2; 14 bases are shared with TRBD2. The CDR3 spans 19 residues. Germline V CDR1 and CDR2: SEHNR, FQNEAQ (reference sequence). With V trimmed by 4 bases and J by 7 bases, 14 bases remained unmatched. The CDR3 is CASSSKRLAGGRSGGELFF. For the CDR3, the DNA is TGTGCCAGCAGCTCCAAGCGACTAGCGGGAGGGAGATCCGGCGGGGAGCTGTTTTTT. Full variable domain (missing parts from reference TRBV7-9 and TRBJ2-2): DTGVSQNPRHKITKRGQNVTFRCDPISEHNRLYWYRQTLGQGPEFLTYFQNEAQLEKSRLLSDRFSAERPKGSFSTLEIQRTEQGDSAMYLCASSSKRLAGGRSGGELFFGEGSRLTVL.

This chain joins TRBV6-4 and TRBJ2-1, with D tentatively TRBD2 (6 bases). Between the trimmed V and J ends, which lost 3 bases and 6 bases, there was a span of 12 bases. This CDR3 comprises 14 residues. From germline, CDR1 is MRHNA and CDR2 SNTAGT. CDR3 in amino acids: CASSENGGFNEQFF. Written as DNA, the CDR3 is TGTGCCAGCAGTGAAAACGGGGGATTCAATGAGCAGTTCTTC.

This sequence joins TRBV28 and TRBJ1-5; TRBD1 agrees at 8 bases. The V gene's germline CDR1 is MDHEN and CDR2 SYDVKM. The V segment lost 6 bases and the J segment 6 bases; nucleotides outside the gene matches: 7. There are 14 residues in the CDR3. The CDR3 sequence is CASRHQQGGQPQHF. The CDR3 coding sequence is TGTGCCAGCAGACATCAACAGGGGGGTCAGCCCCAGCATTTT.

In its sample, this clone was seen once. V is TRBV16 and J is TRBJ1-5; tentatively, D is TRBD1 (6 bases). Germline lookup yields CDR1 KGHSY and CDR2 FQNENV. The CDR3 has 16 residues. V gave up 5 bases and J gave up 2 bases, with 16 bases separating them. CDR3 region: CASSSAQGPGNQPQHF. DNA for the CDR3: TGTGCCAGCAGCTCAGCACAGGGTCCGGGCAATCAGCCCCAGCATTTT.

This clone is a singleton in its sample. The J gene is TRBJ2-3, the V gene TRBV7-2; D gene uncertain. The CDR3 is made up of 12 amino acids. Per the germline V gene, CDR1 is SGHTA and CDR2 is FQGNSA. Trimming cost V 7 bases and J 2 bases, with 7 bases left between them. The CDR3: CASTLSTDTQYF. The CDR3 nucleotides are TGTGCCAGCACCCTTTCCACAGATACGCAGTATTTT.

The chain combines TRBV5-6 with TRBJ1-2; D unresolved. This CDR3 is 13 amino acids long. The V end was cut by 4 bases, the J end by 4 bases, with 11 bases between. Per the germline V gene, CDR1 is SGHDT and CDR2 is YYEEEE. CDR3: CASSPATLYGYTF. The CDR3 nucleotides read TGTGCCAGCAGCCCAGCGACCCTCTATGGCTACACCTTC.

Turning to this clone: Germline is not matched at one junction end, which may reflect a read error. The rearrangement links TRBV6-1 to TRBJ1-5, with D hard to call. CDR3 length: 8 residues. Germline values: CDR1 MNHNS, CDR2 SASEGT. The CDR3 DNA sequence: TGTGCCAGCAGTTACGATGTATTT. It is translated as CASSYDVF.

The J gene is TRBJ1-2, the V gene TRBV6-1; D is unresolved. CDR3 length equals 13 residues. The V gene lost 8 bases and the J gene lost 3 bases, with 13 bases spanning the gap. Germline-derived CDR1 and CDR2 are MNHNS and SASEGT. The CDR3 DNA follows: TGTGCCAGCCAGCTGGGGAGTTACTATGGCTACACCTTC. Its protein is CASQLGSYYGYTF.

This clone was seen just once. The chain employs TRBV5-1 and TRBJ2-7, with 7 bases that match TRBD2. J lost 6 bases, V lost 3 bases, and 9 bases had no gene match. The CDR3 contains 14 residues. Germline assignment: CDR1 SGHRS and CDR2 YFSETQ. The chain's CDR3 is CASSSGGGPREQYF. The CDR3 bases are TGCGCCAGCAGCTCGGGGGGAGGGCCCCGCGAGCAGTACTTC.

With regard to this clone: Without the conserved terminal phenylalanine or tryptophan, this CDR3 likely stems from a read error. The V gene is TRBV6-1, the J gene TRBJ1-2, with D unresolved. The length of the CDR3 is 14 residues. Germline lookup yields CDR1 MNHNS and CDR2 SASEGT. Trimming stripped 2 bases from V and 3 bases from J, with 10 bases between. The CDR3 spells CASSEKGDDYGYTL. CDR3 coding DNA: TGTGCCAGCAGTGAAAAGGGTGATGACTATGGCTACACCCTC.

The rearrangement joins TRBV5-1 to TRBJ1-2; unclear D gene. Germline V gene sequence: CDR1 SGHRS, CDR2 YFSETQ. V lost 4 bases and J 3 bases, leaving 13 bases between the germline ends. This CDR3 comprises 14 residues. This CDR3 reads CASSMSVEDYGYTF. The CDR3 nucleotides read TGCGCCAGCAGCATGTCCGTTGAGGACTATGGCTACACCTTC.

This chain links TRBV27 with TRBJ2-7, with TRBD1 matching 7 bases. Germline assignment: CDR1 MNHEY and CDR2 SMNVEV (reference sequence). The V and J ends lost 1 base and 3 bases, in that order; junction bases with no gene match: 9. The CDR3 is 16 residues long. The CDR3 protein is CASSLYGNTGDYEQYF. CDR3 nucleotides: TGTGCCAGCAGTTTATATGGTAATACAGGGGACTACGAGCAGTACTTC.

V and J are TRBV6-5 and TRBJ1-2; perhaps TRBD1 as D (5 bases). CDR1 and CDR2 from the germline V gene are MNHEY and SVGAGI. V gave up 2 bases and J gave up 5 bases, with 9 bases separating them. The CDR3 loop spans 13 amino acids. CDR3 coding DNA: TGTGCCAGCAGTTACGCTGAGGGGTATGGCTACACCTTC. Translated, it gives CASSYAEGYGYTF.

The V gene is TRBV2, the J gene TRBJ1-1; D remains unclear. The CDR3 has 13 residues. Trimming shortened V by 5 bases and J by 1 base, and 8 bases separated the two germline ends. Germline CDR1 and CDR2: SNHLY and FYNNEI. In DNA form, the CDR3 reads TGTGCCAGCAGTTCACATAAGAACACTGAAGCTTTCTTT. Its translation is CASSSHKNTEAFF.

The V and J genes are TRBV4-1 and TRBJ2-1, with TRBD1 matching over 8 bases. Germline values: CDR1 MGHRA, CDR2 YSYEKL. CDR3 length: 17 residues. Trimming cost V 3 bases and J 7 bases; bases outside gene matches: 14. CDR3 region: CASSHAPRDRRWNEQFF. The CDR3 nucleotides are TGCGCCAGCAGCCATGCTCCCCGGGACAGGAGGTGGAATGAGCAGTTCTTC.

The chain recombines TRBV10-3 with TRBJ2-7; 10 bases align to TRBD1. The CDR3 spans 16 residues. V lost 6 bases to trimming and J lost 3 bases; unmatched junction nucleotides: 11. In germline, CDR1 is ENHRY, CDR2 SYGVKD. The DNA for the CDR3 is TGTGCCATCAGCCAAAGGGGAGGGACAGGGGACTACGAGCAGTACTTC. Its protein product is CAISQRGGTGDYEQYF.

As DNA, the CDR3 is TGTGCCAGCAGCTTGGGCAGGGGCGCTGAAGCTTTCTTT. It is translated as CASSLGRGAEAFF. This rearrangement joins TRBV5-8 to TRBJ1-1; D perhaps matches TRBD1 (6 bases). The CDR3 consists of 13 residues. V lost 0 bases to trimming and J lost 6 bases, with 9 bases between them. CDR1 and CDR2 from the germline V gene are SGHTS and YDEGEE.